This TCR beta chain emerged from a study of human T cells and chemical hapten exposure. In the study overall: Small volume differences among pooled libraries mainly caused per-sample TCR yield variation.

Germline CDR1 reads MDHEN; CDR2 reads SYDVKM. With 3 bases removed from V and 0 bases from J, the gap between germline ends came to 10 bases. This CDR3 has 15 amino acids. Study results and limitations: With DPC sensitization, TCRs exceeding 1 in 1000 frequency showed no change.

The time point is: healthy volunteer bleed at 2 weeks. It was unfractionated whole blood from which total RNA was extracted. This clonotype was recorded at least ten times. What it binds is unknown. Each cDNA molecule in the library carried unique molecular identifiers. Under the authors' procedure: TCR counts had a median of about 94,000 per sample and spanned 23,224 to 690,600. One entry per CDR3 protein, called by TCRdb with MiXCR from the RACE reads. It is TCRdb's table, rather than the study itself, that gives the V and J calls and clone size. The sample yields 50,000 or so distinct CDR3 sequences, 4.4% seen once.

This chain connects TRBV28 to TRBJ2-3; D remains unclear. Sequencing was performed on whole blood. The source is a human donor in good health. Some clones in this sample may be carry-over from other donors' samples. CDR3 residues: CASSFSVASTDTQYF. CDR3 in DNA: TGTGCCAGCAGTTTTTCCGTAGCTAGCACAGATACGCAGTATTTT.